This T cell receptor beta chain emerged from a study of T cell responses to AZD1222 COVID-19 vaccine. The CDR3 sequence is 14 residues long. Deletions cut 6 bases from V and 7 bases from J, with 16 bases between. The germline gives CDR1 LNHDA, CDR2 SQIVND (reference sequence). Using immunoSEQ multiplex PCR, the repertoire was profiled, and TCRdb retains in-frame clones only, with some absent. Among over 90,000 clones listed, around 86% were seen once. The study's findings and limits: Rises in breadth and depth of Spike-specific TCRs came after two AZD1222 doses. The peak T cell response came first, and repertoires were sampled only after it.

Concerning this clone itself: Its antigen is as yet unknown.

The TCR sequence derives from an adult in good health. J is TRBJ1-5 and V is TRBV19; perhaps TRBD1 as D (5 bases). The sample in question was peripheral blood, obtained on day 0 of AZD1222 vaccination. The CDR3 DNA sequence: TGTGCCAGTAGACCTACAGGATCAGGGCAGCCCCAGCATTTT. This gives the protein CASRPTGSGQPQHF.